The rows below give T cell receptor beta chains drawn from one sample of a study of control samples from healthy donors and cancer patients. The data were produced by immunoSEQ multiplex PCR, yet TCRdb's version contains in-frame clones alone and is incomplete. The sample includes over 150,000 clones, around 93% of them seen just once. The specimen sequenced was blood. These receptors were obtained from a man in his late teens or twenties in good health. CDR3s include the opening cysteine and the closing phenylalanine or tryptophan. The D gene is left open where the match is weak. The size field is filled for only some rows; it gives once, few, many or a size class.

j_call clone_size d_call v_call cdr3_nt cdr3_aa
TRBJ1-4 - - TRBV19 TGTGCCAGTAGTACCCGGGACAATGAAAAACTGTTTTTT CASSTRDNEKLFF
TRBJ1-2 - TRBD1 TRBV19 TGTGCCAGTAGTATGAACAGGGGGAATGGCTACACCTTC CASSMNRGNGYTF
TRBJ1-5 - - TRBV6-1 TGTGCCAGCAGTGATTATAAAAGGGATCAGCCCCAGCATTTT CASSDYKRDQPQHF
TRBJ1-6 - - TRBV5-1 TGCGCCAGCAGCTTGGAGGGCCCTTGGACTAATTCACCCCTCCACTTT CASSLEGPWTNSPLHF
TRBJ1-2 - - TRBV27 TGTGCCAGCAGTTTGTTAAGGGGCTATGGCTACACCTTC CASSLLRGYGYTF
TRBJ2-5 - TRBD2 TRBV5-1 TGCGCCAGCAGCCCCGGGGGACTAGCGGGGGGAGAGACCCAGTACTTC CASSPGGLAGGETQYF
TRBJ2-7 - - TRBV19 TGTGCCAGTAGTATAGGTCCCGCAAGGGAGCAGTACTTC CASSIGPAREQYF
TRBJ2-6 - - TRBV21-1 TGTGCCAGCATCCCAAGTCTCGGACAGGGCCCCTCTGGGGCCAACGTCCTGACTTTC CASIPSLGQGPSGANVLTF
TRBJ1-2 once - TRBV6-1 TGTGCCAGCAGTGAAAATGGGGCAGAAAACTATGGCTACACCTTC CASSENGAENYGYTF
TRBJ1-5 - - TRBV5-6 TGTGCCAGCAGCTTGGGAGCCGGTTTGAGGAATCAGCCCCAGCATTTT CASSLGAGLRNQPQHF
TRBJ2-3 - - TRBV5-1 TGCGCCAGCAGCTTGGTCCCAGGCACAGATACGCAGTATTTT CASSLVPGTDTQYF
TRBJ1-1 - TRBD1 TRBV6-5 TGTGCCAGCACCGGACAGGGATACACTGAAGCTTTCTTT CASTGQGYTEAFF
TRBJ2-1 - - TRBV24-1 TGTGCCACCAGTATAATGGGCGGAGAGAACAATGAGCAGTTCTTC CATSIMGGENNEQFF
TRBJ2-7 - - TRBV15 TGTGCCACCAGCAGAGATCGAAGGGACGAGCAGTACTTC CATSRDRRDEQYF
TRBJ1-6 - - TRBV5-1 TGCGCCAGCAGCCCTGACAGGCTCTCCCAAAGTTCACCCCTCCACTTT CASSPDRLSQSSPLHF
TRBJ2-6 - TRBD1 TRBV6-1 TGTGCCAGCAGTGGTGGGACAGGGAATTCTGGGGCCAACGTCCTGACTTTC CASSGGTGNSGANVLTF
TRBJ1-6 - - TRBV10-3 TGTGCCGCCTCTACCGGGGGCGATGAAAATTCACCCCTCCACTTT CAASTGGDENSPLHF
TRBJ2-2 - TRBD1 TRBV3-1/TRBV3-2 TGTGCCAGCAGCTTCCGACAGGGGGCCACCGGGGAGCTGTTTTTT CASSFRQGATGELFF
TRBJ2-3 - TRBD2 TRBV10-3 TGTGCCATCAGCCTCAGCGGGGGGGCGGGGACAGATACGCAGTATTTT CAISLSGGAGTDTQYF
TRBJ2-3 - TRBD1 TRBV11-3 TGTGCCAGCAGCTTGGGGACAGGGGCCACAGATACGCAGTATTTT CASSLGTGATDTQYF
TRBJ2-5 - - TRBV4-1 TGCGCCAGCAGCCTAGGAAGGGTGCGGCAAGAGACCCAGTACTTC CASSLGRVRQETQYF
TRBJ2-3 - TRBD2 TRBV19 TGTGCCACTTCTCTTTGGGGGGGGGATACGCAGTATTTT CATSLWGGDTQYF
TRBJ1-5 - - TRBV6-1 TGTGCCAGCAGTGGTTGGGGGAGGGGGAGCAATCAGCCCCAGCATTTT CASSGWGRGSNQPQHF
TRBJ2-3 once - TRBV7-2 TGTGCCAGCAGCCCTCAACGAGGGTCAGATACGCAGTATTTT CASSPQRGSDTQYF
TRBJ2-1 - TRBD1 TRBV18 TGTGCCAGCTCACCACCGGGACAGGGAATCGAGCAGTTCTTC CASSPPGQGIEQFF
TRBJ2-2 - - TRBV7-6 TGTGCCAGCAGCTTAGACGGGGGCAGCACCGGGGAGCTGTTTTTT CASSLDGGSTGELFF
TRBJ2-7 - - TRBV13 TGTGCCAGCAGCCACCAGGGTCGGCAGGCGCTCTCCTACGAGCAGTACTTC CASSHQGRQALSYEQYF
TRBJ2-7 once TRBD1 TRBV10-1 TGCGCCAGCAGTTCGGGACAGGCCCCCTACGAGCAGTACTTC CASSSGQAPYEQYF
TRBJ2-7 - - TRBV6-5 TGTGCCAGCAGGAGCATTATCACCTCCTACGAGCAGTACTTC CASRSIITSYEQYF
TRBJ1-6 few - TRBV7-3 TGTGCCAGCTCGAAAGAGTGGGATTCACCCCTCCACTTT CASSKEWDSPLHF
TRBJ2-1 - TRBD2 TRBV10-3 TGTGCCACCGGGACTAGCGCCTACAATGAGCAGTTCTTC CATGTSAYNEQFF
TRBJ2-1 - - TRBV19 TGTGCCAGTAGTAGCGGGACAGCCTCCAATGAGCAGTTCTTC CASSSGTASNEQFF
TRBJ1-1 - - TRBV7-3 TGTGCCAGCAGCTTAACCGGACGGATGAACACTGAAGCTTTCTTT CASSLTGRMNTEAFF
TRBJ2-3 - - TRBV28 TGTGCCAGCAGTTTAATAACTAGCTACCGCGATACGCAGTATTTT CASSLITSYRDTQYF
TRBJ2-3 - - TRBV28 TGTGCCAGCAGTTTAATCGGGGTGAGAGATACGCAGTATTTT CASSLIGVRDTQYF
TRBJ2-5 - - TRBV30 TGTGCCTGGAGTTCTAGAAGGAGACGGGGGACCCAGTACTTC CAWSSRRRRGTQYF
TRBJ1-1 - - TRBV12-5 TGTGCTAGTGGTTTGGTACGCCCCATCACAGGGACCCGCACTGAAGCTTTCTTT CASGLVRPITGTRTEAFF
TRBJ1-4 - TRBD1 TRBV27 TGTGCCAGCAGTCCTGCTGGCAGGGGGCCCAGTGAAAAACTGTTTTTT CASSPAGRGPSEKLFF
TRBJ1-6 once TRBD1 TRBV24-1 TGTGCCACCAGTGCAGGGGGCGATTCACCCCTCCACTTT CATSAGGDSPLHF
TRBJ1-1 - - TRBV5-1 TGCGCCAGCAGCTTGTGGGCAGGGTCGAACACTGAAGCTTTCTTT CASSLWAGSNTEAFF
TRBJ1-4 - - TRBV29-1 TGCAGCGCCCAGCGGGCCTGGAATGAAAAACTGTTTTTT CSAQRAWNEKLFF
TRBJ1-4 - - TRBV5-1 TGCGCCAGCAGCTTGGTGACAGGTGGGAATGAAAAACTGTTTTTT CASSLVTGGNEKLFF
TRBJ1-2 few - TRBV20-1 TGCAGTGCTAGTCCGAGGACGGGAAGTGGCTACACCTTC CSASPRTGSGYTF
TRBJ1-5 few - TRBV28 TGTGCCAGCAGTTTCCCAGGGTTTGTACAGCCCCAGCATTTT CASSFPGFVQPQHF
TRBJ2-6 - TRBD1 TRBV2 TGTGCCAGCACCTCCAGACAGGGCCGGTCTGGGGCCAACGTCCTGACTTTC CASTSRQGRSGANVLTF
TRBJ1-1 - - TRBV6-5 TGTGCCAGCAGTTACGAACTTGGCGGGAGTACTGAAGCTTTCTTT CASSYELGGSTEAFF
TRBJ1-3 - - TRBV27 TGTGCCAGCAGTTTCGGCGGGTTCGGAAACACCATATATTTT CASSFGGFGNTIYF
TRBJ2-7 - - TRBV6-5 TGTGCCAGCAGTTCTCCCCCCGGGGGCTACGAGCAGTACTTC CASSSPPGGYEQYF
TRBJ2-7 - - TRBV27 TGTGCCAGCGGCTGGACCTACGAGCAGTACTTC CASGWTYEQYF
TRBJ2-2 - - TRBV5-8 TGTGCCAGCAGACCCCGACAAGGCCAGGGTTTCACCGGGGAGCTGTTTTTT CASRPRQGQGFTGELFF
TRBJ2-1 - TRBD1 TRBV2 TGTGCCAGCAGTGAACAGGGGGAATACAATGAGCAGTTCTTC CASSEQGEYNEQFF
TRBJ2-7 few - TRBV10-3 TGTGCCATCACCCAAGGGGGGGCGAGCAACGAGCAGTACTTC CAITQGGASNEQYF
TRBJ1-1 - - TRBV5-4 TGTGCCAGCAGCCCTGGTGTGGGAGTTGAAGCTTTCTTT CASSPGVGVEAFF
TRBJ2-1 - - TRBV11-2 TGTGCCAGCAGCGACTGGACTGGTTTCAATGAGCAGTTCTTC CASSDWTGFNEQFF
TRBJ1-1 - - TRBV4-1 TGCGCCAGCAGCCAAGGCGGGATCACTGAAGCTTTCTTT CASSQGGITEAFF